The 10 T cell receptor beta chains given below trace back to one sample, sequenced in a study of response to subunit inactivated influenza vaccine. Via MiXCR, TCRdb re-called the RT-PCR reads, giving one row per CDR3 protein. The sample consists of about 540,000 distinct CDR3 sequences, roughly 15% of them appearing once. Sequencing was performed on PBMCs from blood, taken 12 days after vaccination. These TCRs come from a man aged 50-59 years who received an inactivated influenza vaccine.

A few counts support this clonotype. CDR3 residues: CSVAQTGFGANVLTF. The CDR3 region has the DNA TGCAGCGTCGCCCAGACAGGGTTCGGGGCCAACGTCCTGACTTTC. V is TRBV29-1 and J is TRBJ2-6; 7 nucleotides match TRBD1. The CDR3 contains 15 residues. Germline-derived CDR1 and CDR2 are SQVTM and ANQGSEA. V trimming: 6 bases; J trimming: 4 bases; junction bases outside the gene matches: 9.

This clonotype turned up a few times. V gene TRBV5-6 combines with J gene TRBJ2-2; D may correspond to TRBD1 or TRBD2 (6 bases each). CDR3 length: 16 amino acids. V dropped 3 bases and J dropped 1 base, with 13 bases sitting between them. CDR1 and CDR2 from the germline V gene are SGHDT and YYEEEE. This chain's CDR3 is CASSWRDTQNTGELFF. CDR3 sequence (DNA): TGTGCCAGCAGCTGGAGGGACACACAGAACACCGGGGAGCTGTTTTTT.

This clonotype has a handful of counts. The CDR3 here is CASSPLDLGPYNEQFF. The CDR3 DNA reads as TGTGCCAGCAGTCCACTCGATCTAGGGCCCTACAATGAGCAGTTCTTC. This chain connects TRBV6-7 to TRBJ2-1; D uncertain. TRBV6-7 is labeled an ORF, and its function is uncertain. CDR3 size: 16 residues. The V end was cut by 5 bases, the J end by 2 bases, with 16 bases between.

CDR3 nucleotides: TGTGCCAGCAGTCAGGGAAACCAAGAGACCCAGTACTTC. Translating gives CASSQGNQETQYF. This chain joins TRBV4-2 and TRBJ2-5, with D perhaps matching TRBD1 (5 bases). CDR3 length: 13 amino acids. The V and J ends lost 6 bases and 0 bases respectively, with 8 bases between them. CDR1 and CDR2 from the germline V gene are LGHNA and YNFKEQ.

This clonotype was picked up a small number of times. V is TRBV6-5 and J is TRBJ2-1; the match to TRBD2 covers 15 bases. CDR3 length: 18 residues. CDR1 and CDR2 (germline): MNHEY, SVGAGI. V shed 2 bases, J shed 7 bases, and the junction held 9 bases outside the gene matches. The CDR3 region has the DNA TGTGCCAGCAGTTACGGTACTGGACTAGCGGGGGGGCCTAATGAGCAGTTCTTC. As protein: CASSYGTGLAGGPNEQFF.

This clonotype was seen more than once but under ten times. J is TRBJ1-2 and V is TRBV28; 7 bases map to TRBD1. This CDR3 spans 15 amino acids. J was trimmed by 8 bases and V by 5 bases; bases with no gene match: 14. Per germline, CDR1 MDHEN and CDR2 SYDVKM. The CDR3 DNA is TGTGCCAGCAGTCTGACCGGGACAGCGGTAGGAGGCTACACCTTC. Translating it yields CASSLTGTAVGGYTF.

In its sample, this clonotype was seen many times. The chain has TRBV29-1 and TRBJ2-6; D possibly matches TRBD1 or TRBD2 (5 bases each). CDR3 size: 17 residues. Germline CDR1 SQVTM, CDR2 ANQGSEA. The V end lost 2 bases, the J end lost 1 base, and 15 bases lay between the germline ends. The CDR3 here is CSVEWGRHSSGANVLTF. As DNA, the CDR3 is TGCAGCGTTGAATGGGGGAGACATTCGTCTGGGGCCAACGTCCTGACTTTC.

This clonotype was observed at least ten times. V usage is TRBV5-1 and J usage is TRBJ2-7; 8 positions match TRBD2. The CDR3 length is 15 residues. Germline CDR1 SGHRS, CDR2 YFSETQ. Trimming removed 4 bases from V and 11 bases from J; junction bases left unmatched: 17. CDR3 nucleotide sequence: TGCGCCAGCAGCCCGGGAGGGGGGACTACCCCTGGGGAGTACTTC. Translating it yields CASSPGGGTTPGEYF.

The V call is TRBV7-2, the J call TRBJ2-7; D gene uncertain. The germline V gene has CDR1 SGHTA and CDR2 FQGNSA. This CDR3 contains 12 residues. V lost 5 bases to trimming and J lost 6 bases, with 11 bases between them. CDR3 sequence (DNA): TGTGCCAGCAGCGCCCAGTCGGGCGAGCAGTACTTC. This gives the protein CASSAQSGEQYF.

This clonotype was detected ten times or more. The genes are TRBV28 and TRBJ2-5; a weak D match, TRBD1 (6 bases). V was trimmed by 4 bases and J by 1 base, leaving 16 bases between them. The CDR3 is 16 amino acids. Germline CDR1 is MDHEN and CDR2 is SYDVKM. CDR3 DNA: TGTGCCAGCAGTTCGTTCATAGGACAGACCCAAGAGACCCAGTACTTC. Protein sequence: CASSSFIGQTQETQYF.